What follows is one TCR beta chain and its context. Its antigen is still unknown. The method was immunoSEQ multiplex PCR; TCRdb's version includes in-frame clones alone and lacks a portion of them. The sample holds 15,000 to 20,000 clones, under 70% seen once. This CDR3 contains 17 residues. V was clipped by 0 bases and J by 3 bases; unmatched bases: 7. Germline lookup yields CDR1 GTSNPN and CDR2 SVGIG (reference sequence). The data were obtained in a study of Tregs in tolerant kidney transplant recipients. In the study overall: CD4+CD25+CD127- cells came from approximately 3-day belatacept mixed lymphocyte reactions, some with roughly 5-day graft donor restimulation.

This clonotype was sampled from a human donor in good health. The rearrangement joins TRBV30 to TRBJ2-6; the match to TRBD1 covers 8 bases. Source material: Tregs from blood cultured with allogeneic cells. The CDR3 protein is CAWSVRQGIFGANVLTF. The CDR3 DNA sequence: TGTGCCTGGAGTGTGCGACAGGGGATCTTTGGGGCCAACGTCCTGACTTTC.